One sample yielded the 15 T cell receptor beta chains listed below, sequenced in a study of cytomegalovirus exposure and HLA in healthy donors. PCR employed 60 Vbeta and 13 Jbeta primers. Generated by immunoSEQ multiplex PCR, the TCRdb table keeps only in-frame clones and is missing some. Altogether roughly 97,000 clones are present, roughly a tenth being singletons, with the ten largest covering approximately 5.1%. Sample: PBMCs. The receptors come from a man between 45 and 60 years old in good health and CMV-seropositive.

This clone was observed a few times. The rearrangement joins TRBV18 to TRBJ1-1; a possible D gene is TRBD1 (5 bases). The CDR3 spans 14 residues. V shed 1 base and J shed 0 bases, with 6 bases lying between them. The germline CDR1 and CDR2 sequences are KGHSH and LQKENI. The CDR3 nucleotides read TGTGCCAGCTCACCACGACAGCTGAACACTGAAGCTTTCTTT. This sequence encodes CASSPRQLNTEAFF.

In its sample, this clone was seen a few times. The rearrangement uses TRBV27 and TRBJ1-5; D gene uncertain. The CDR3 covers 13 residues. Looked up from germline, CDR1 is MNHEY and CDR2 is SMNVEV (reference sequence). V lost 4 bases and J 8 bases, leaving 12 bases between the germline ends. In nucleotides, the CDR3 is TGTGCCAGCAGTTATCGGGTGATGGAGCCCCAGCATTTT. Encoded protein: CASSYRVMEPQHF.

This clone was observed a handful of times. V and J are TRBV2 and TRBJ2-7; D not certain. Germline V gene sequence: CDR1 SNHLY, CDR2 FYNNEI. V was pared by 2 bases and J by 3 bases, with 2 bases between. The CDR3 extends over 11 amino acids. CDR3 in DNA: TGTGCCAGCAGTGAATACTACGAGCAGTACTTC. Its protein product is CASSEYYEQYF.

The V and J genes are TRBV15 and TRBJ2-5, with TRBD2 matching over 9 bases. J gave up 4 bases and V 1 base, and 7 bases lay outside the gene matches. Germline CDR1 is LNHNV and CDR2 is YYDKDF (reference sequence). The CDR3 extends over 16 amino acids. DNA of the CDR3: TGTGCCACCAGCAGAGGGGGTAGCGGGAGTCGAGAGACCCAGTACTTC. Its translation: CATSRGGSGSRETQYF.

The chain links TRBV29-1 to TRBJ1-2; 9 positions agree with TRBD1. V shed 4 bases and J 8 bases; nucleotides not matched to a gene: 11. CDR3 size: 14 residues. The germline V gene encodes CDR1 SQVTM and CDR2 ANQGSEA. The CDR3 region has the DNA TGCAGCGTTGGGTCTGGAACAGGGGGCGGCGGCTACACCTTC. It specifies CSVGSGTGGGGYTF.

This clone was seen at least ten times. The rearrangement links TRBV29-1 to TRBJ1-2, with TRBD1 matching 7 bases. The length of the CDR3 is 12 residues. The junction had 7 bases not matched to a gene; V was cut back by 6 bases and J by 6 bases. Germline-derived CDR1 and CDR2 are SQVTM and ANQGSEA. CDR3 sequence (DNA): TGCAGCGTCGTTACAGGGGTAAATGGCTACACCTTC. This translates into CSVVTGVNGYTF.

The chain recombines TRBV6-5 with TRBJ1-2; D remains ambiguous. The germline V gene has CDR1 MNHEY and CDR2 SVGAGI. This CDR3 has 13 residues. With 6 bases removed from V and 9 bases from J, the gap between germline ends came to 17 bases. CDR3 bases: TGTGCCAGCAGAGCCTCGGTAGAGGGATGCTACACCTTC. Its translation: CASRASVEGCYTF.

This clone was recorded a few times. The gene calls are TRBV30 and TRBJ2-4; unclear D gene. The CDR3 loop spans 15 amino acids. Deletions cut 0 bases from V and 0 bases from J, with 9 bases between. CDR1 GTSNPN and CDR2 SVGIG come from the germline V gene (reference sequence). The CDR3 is CAWSVKVLAKNIQYF. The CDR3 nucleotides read TGTGCCTGGAGTGTGAAAGTACTAGCCAAAAACATTCAGTACTTC.

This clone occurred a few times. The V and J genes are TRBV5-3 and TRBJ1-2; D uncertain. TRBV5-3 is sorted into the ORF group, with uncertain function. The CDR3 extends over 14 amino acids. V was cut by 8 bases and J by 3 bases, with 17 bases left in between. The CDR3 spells CASPPGSRDYGYTF. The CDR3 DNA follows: TGTGCCAGCCCCCCGGGTTCTCGGGACTATGGCTACACCTTC.

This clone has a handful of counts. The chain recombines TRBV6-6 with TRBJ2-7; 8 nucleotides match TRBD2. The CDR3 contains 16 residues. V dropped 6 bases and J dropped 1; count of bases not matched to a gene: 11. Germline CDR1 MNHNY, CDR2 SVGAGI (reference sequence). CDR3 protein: CASSKGSGRGSYEQYF. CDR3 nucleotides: TGTGCCAGCAGCAAAGGGAGCGGGAGAGGGTCCTACGAGCAGTACTTC.

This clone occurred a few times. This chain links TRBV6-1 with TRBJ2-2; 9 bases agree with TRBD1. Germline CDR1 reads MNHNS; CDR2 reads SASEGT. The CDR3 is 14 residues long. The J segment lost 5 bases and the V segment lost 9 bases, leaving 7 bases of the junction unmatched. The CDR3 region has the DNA TGTGCCAGTACCGGGACAGGGACAACCGGGGAGCTGTTTTTT. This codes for CASTGTGTTGELFF.

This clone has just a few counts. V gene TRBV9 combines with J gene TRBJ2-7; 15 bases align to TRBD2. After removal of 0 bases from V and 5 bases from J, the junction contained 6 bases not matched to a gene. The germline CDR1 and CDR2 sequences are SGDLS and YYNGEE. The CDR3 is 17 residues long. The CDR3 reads CASSVALGLAGGNEQYF. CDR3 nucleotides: TGTGCCAGCAGCGTAGCCCTGGGACTAGCGGGAGGCAACGAGCAGTACTTC.

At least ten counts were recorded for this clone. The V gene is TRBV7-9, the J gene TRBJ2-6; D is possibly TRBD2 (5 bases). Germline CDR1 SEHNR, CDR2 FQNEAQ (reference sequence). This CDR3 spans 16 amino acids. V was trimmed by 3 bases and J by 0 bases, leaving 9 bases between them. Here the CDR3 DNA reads TGTGCCAGCAGCTTCGGAACTAGCTCTGGGGCCAACGTCCTGACTTTC. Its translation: CASSFGTSSGANVLTF.

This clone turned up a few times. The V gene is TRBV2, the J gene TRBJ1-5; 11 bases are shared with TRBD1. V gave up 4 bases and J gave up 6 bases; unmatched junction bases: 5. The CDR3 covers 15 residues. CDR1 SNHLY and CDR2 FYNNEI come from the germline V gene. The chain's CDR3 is CASSGGQGAIQPQHF. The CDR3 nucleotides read TGTGCCAGCAGTGGCGGACAGGGGGCTATTCAGCCCCAGCATTTT.

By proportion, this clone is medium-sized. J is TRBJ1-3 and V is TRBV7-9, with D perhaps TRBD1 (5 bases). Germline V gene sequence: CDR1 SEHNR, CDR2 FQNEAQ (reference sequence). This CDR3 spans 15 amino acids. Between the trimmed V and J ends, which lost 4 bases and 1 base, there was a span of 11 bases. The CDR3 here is CASSSPGGSGNTIYF. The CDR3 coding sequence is TGTGCCAGCAGCTCACCCGGGGGATCTGGAAACACCATATATTTT.